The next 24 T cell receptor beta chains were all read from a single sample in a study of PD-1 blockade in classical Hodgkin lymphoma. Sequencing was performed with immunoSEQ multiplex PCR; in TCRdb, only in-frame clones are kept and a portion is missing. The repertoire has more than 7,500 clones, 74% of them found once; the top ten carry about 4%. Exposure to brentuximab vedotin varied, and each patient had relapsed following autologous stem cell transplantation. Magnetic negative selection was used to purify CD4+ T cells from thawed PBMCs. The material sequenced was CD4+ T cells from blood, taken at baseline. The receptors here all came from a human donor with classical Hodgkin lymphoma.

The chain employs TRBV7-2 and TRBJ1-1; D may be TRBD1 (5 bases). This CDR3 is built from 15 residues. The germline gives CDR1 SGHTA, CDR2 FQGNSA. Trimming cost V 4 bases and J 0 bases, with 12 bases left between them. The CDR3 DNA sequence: TGTGCCAGCAGCTCAGGGTTGGGGGTGAACACTGAAGCTTTCTTT. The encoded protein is CASSSGLGVNTEAFF.

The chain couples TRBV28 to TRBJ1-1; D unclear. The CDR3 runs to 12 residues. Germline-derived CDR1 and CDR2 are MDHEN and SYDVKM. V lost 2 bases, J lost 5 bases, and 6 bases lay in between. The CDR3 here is CASSLRKTEAFF. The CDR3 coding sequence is TGTGCCAGCAGTTTAAGGAAGACTGAAGCTTTCTTT.

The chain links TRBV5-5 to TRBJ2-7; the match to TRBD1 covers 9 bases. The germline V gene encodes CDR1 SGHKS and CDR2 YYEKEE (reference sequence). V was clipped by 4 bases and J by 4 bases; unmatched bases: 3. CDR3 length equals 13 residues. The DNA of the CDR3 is TGTGCCAGCAGCCGAGACAGGGGGTACGAGCAGTACTTC. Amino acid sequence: CASSRDRGYEQYF.

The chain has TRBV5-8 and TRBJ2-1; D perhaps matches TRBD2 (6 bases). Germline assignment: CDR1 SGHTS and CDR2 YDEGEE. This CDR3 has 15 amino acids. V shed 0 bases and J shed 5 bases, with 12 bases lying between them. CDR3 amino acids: CASSLDSGPNNEQFF. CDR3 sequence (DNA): TGTGCCAGCAGCTTGGACAGCGGGCCTAACAATGAGCAGTTCTTC.

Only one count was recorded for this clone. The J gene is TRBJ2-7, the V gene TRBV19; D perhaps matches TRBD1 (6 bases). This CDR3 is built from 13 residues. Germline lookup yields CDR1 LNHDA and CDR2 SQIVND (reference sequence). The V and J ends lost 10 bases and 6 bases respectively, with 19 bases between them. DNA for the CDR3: TGTGCCACCCAGACAGGTAGTACTCGCGAGCAGTACTTC. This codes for CATQTGSTREQYF.

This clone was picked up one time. The CDR3: CASSPFRTSGNYEQYF. The CDR3 coding sequence is TGTGCCAGTAGTCCCTTCCGGACTAGCGGAAACTACGAGCAGTACTTC. The chain combines TRBV19 with TRBJ2-7; 10 nucleotides agree with TRBD2. The V segment lost 5 bases and the J segment 3 bases; nucleotides outside the gene matches: 10. The CDR3 has 16 residues. Germline V gene data show CDR1 as LNHDA and CDR2 as SQIVND (reference sequence).

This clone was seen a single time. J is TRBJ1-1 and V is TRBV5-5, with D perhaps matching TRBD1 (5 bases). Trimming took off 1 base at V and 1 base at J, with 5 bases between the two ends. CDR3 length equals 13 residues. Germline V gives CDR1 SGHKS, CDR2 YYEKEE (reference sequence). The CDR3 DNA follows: TGTGCCAGCAGCTTGCAGGGGAACACTGAAGCTTTCTTT. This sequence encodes CASSLQGNTEAFF.

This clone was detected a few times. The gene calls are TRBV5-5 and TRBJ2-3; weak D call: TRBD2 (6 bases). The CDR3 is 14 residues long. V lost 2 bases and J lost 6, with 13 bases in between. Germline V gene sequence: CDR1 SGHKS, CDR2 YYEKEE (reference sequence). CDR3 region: CASSFSGSGDTQYF. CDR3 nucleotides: TGTGCCAGCAGCTTTTCAGGGAGCGGGGATACGCAGTATTTT.

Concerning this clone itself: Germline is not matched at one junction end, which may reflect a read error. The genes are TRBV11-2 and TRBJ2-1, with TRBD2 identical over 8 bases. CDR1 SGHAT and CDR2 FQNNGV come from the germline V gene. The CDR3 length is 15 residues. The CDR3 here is CASSLAGGLPVEQLF. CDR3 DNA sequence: TGTGCCAGCAGCTTAGCGGGAGGGCTTCCAGTAGAGCAGCTCTTC.

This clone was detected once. Here the CDR3 DNA reads TGTGCCAGCAGCTTGAATCAGGGAGGGCCAGATACGCAGTATTTT. Residues: CASSLNQGGPDTQYF. J is TRBJ2-3 and V is TRBV5-6, with 7 bases identical to TRBD2. The germline CDR1 and CDR2 sequences are SGHDT and YYEEEE. V lost 1 base and J lost 4; bases outside the gene matches: 6. The CDR3 sequence is 15 residues long. Based on the CDR3 plus reference TRBV5-6 and TRBJ2-3, the full variable domain is DAGVTQSPTHLIKTRGQQVTLRCSPKSGHDTVSWYQQALGQGPQFIFQYYEEEERQRGNFPDRFSGHQFPNYSSELNVNALLLGDSALYLCASSLNQGGPDTQYFGPGTRLTVL.

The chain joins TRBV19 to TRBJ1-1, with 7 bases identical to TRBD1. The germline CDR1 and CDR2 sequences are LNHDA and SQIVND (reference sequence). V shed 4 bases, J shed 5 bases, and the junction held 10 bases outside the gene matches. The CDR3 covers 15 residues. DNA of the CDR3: TGTGCCAGTAGTACATCGGCAGGGGGAAGGACTGAAGCTTTCTTT. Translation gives CASSTSAGGRTEAFF. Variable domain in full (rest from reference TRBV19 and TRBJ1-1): DGGITQSPKYLFRKEGQNVTLSCEQNLNHDAMYWYRQDPGQGLRLIYYSQIVNDFQKGDIAEGYSVSREKKESFPLTVTSAQKNPTAFYLCASSTSAGGRTEAFFGQGTRLTVV.

The CDR3 sequence: CAISRTGYNEQFF. CDR3 bases: TGTGCCATCAGCCGGACAGGGTACAATGAGCAGTTCTTC. V and J are TRBV10-3 and TRBJ2-1; 8 bases are shared with TRBD1. CDR1 is ENHRY and CDR2 is SYGVKD in the germline V gene. This CDR3 comprises 13 residues. J lost 4 bases, V lost 6 bases, and 2 bases had no gene match.

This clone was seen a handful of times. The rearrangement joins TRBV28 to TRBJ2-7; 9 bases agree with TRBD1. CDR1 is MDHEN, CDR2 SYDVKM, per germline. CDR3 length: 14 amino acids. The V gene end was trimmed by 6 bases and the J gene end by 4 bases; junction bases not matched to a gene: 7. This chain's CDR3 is CASSPGQGIYEQYF. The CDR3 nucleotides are TGTGCCAGCAGCCCGGGACAGGGTATTTACGAGCAGTACTTC.

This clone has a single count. The CDR3 DNA follows: TGTGCCAGCTTCCCGACTAGCGGGAGATTGGATACGCAGTATTTT. This gives the protein CASFPTSGRLDTQYF. V usage is TRBV27 and J usage is TRBJ2-3; 12 bases map to TRBD2. The CDR3 runs 15 residues. V lost 8 bases, J lost 6 bases, and 9 bases stayed unmatched. Germline V gives CDR1 MNHEY, CDR2 SMNVEV (reference sequence).

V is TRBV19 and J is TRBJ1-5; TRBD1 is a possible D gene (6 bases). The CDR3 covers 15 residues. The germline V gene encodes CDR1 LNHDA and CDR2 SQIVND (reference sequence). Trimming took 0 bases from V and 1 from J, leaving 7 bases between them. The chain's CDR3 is CASSIEGASNQPQHF. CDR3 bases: TGTGCCAGTAGTATAGAGGGGGCGAGCAATCAGCCCCAGCATTTT.

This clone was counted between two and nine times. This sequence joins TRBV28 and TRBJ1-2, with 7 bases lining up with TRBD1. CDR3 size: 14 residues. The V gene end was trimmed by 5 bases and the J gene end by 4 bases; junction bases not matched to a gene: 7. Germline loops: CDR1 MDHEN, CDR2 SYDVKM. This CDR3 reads CASSRRGLSYGYTF. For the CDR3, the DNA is TGTGCCAGCAGTCGGAGGGGGCTCAGCTATGGCTACACCTTC.

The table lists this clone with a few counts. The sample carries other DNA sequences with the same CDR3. This CDR3 is CSVGRTGSYEQYF. The CDR3, as DNA: TGCAGCGTTGGAAGGACAGGGTCCTACGAGCAGTACTTC. V is TRBV29-1 and J is TRBJ2-7; 8 bases match TRBD1. Germline lookup yields CDR1 SQVTM and CDR2 ANQGSEA. This CDR3 is 13 amino acids long. Unmatched junction bases numbered 3, after V lost 4 bases and J lost 1 base.

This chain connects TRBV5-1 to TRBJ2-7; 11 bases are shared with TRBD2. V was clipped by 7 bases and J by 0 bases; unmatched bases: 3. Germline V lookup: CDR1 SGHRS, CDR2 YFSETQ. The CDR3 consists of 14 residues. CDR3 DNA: TGCGCCAGCGGGACTAGCGGAGGCTCCTACGAGCAGTACTTC. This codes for CASGTSGGSYEQYF.

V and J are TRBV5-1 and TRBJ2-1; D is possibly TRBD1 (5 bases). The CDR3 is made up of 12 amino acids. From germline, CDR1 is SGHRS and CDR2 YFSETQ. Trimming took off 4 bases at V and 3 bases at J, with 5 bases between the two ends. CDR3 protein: CASSRGYNEQFF. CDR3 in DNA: TGCGCCAGCAGCAGGGGCTACAATGAGCAGTTCTTC.

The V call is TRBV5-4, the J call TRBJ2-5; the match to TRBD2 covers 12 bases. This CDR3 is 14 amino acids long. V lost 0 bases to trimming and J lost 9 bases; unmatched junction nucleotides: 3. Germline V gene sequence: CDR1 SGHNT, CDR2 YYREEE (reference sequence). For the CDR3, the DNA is TGTGCCAGCAGCTTGGGGACTAGCGGGGTCCCCCAGTACTTC. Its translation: CASSLGTSGVPQYF.

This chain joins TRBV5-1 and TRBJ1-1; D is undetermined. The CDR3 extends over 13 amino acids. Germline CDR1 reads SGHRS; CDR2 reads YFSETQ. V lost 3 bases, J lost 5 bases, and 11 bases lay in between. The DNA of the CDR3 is TGCGCCAGCAGCTCGTGGGGAGGGACTGAAGCTTTCTTT. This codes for CASSSWGGTEAFF.

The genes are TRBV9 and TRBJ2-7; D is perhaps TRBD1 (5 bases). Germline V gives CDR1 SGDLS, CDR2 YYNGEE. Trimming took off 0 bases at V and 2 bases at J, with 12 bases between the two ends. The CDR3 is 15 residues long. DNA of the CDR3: TGTGCCAGCAGCGTAGCGGCAGGGCCGACCTACGAGCAGTACTTC. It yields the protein CASSVAAGPTYEQYF.

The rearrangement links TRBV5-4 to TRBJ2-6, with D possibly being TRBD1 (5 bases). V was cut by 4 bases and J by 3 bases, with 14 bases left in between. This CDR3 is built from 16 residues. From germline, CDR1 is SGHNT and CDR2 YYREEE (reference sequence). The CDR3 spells CASSTPQGGGANVLTF. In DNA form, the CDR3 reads TGTGCCAGCAGCACTCCTCAGGGTGGTGGGGCCAACGTCCTGACTTTC.

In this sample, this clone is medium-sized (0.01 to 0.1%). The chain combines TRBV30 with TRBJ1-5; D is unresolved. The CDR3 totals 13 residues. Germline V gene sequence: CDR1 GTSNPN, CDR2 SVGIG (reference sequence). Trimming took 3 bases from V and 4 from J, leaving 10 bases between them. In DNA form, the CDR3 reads TGTGCCTGGAGCTCAAACGGGAATCAGCCCCAGCATTTT. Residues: CAWSSNGNQPQHF.